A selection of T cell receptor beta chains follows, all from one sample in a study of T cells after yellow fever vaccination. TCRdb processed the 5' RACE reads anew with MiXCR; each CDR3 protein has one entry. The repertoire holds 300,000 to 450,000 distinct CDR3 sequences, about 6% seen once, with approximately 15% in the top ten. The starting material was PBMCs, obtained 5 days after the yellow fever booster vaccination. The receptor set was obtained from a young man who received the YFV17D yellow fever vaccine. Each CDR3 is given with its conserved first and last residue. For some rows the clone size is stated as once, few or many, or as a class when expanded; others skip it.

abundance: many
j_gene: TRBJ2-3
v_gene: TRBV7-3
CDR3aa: CASSLKLAGGGTDTQYF

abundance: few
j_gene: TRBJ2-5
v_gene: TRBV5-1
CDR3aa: CASSIDSADQETQYF

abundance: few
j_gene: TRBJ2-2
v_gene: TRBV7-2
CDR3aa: CASRPGPGELFF

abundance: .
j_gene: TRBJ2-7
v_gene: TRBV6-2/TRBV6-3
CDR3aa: CASRRHYEQYF

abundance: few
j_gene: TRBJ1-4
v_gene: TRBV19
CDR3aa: CASSFRRQGGEKLFF

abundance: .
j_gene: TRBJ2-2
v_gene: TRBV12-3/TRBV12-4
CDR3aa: CASSFGQGTLTGELFF

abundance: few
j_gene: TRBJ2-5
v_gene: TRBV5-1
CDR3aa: CASNRADEETQYF

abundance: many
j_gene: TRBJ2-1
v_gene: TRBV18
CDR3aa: CASSPSEGTRYEQFF

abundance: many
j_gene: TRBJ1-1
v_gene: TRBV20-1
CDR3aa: CSAVRVGDRVSEAFF

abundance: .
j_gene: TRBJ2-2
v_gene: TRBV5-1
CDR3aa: CASSLTSLSTGELFF

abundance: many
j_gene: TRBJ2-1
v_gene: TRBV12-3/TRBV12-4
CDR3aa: CASSLLEQFF

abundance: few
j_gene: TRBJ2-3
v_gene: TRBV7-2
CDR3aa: CASSFSRTDTQYF

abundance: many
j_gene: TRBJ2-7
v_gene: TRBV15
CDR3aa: CATSRDSDKTYEQYF

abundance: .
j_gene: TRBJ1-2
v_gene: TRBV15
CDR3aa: CATSGPRPAPLYGYTF

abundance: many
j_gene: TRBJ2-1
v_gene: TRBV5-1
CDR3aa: CASSLDPSEGEQFF

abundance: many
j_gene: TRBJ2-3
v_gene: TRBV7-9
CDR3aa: CASSLADPRDTQYF

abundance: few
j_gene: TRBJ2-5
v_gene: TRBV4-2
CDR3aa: CASSQAPVARGLGETQYF

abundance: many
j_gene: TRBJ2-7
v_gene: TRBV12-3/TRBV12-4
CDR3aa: CASSKGLANSYEQYF

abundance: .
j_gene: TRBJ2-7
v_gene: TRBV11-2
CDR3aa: CASSPHGQLRASGRAYEQYF

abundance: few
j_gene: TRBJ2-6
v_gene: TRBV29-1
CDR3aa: CSAINLSGANVLTF